Sequencing of this TCR beta chain was carried out in a study of cytomegalovirus exposure and HLA in healthy donors. Overall study: Earlier, some 170 million T cells were analyzed, and 117 million unique TCR beta sequences were found among them. Findings and limits, study-wide: The listing of about 150 TCR beta chains classed them as cytomegalovirus-associated.

V shed 3 bases, J shed 6 bases, and the junction held 6 bases outside the gene matches. Germline V lookup: CDR1 KGHSH, CDR2 LQKENI. The CDR3 length is 16 residues. It was with 60 Vbeta and 13 Jbeta primers that the PCR ran. Sequencing was performed with immunoSEQ multiplex PCR; in TCRdb, only in-frame clones are kept and a portion is missing. Among about 130,000 clones listed, over 70% were seen once. Comment on this clone: Its antigen remains unidentified.

This chain links TRBV18 with TRBJ1-6, with 9 bases that match TRBD1. The TCR sequence derives from a young man in good health and CMV-seropositive. The sample comprised PBMCs. CDR3: CASSPGQGILNSPLHF. In DNA form, the CDR3 reads TGTGCCAGCTCACCGGGACAGGGAATCCTTAATTCACCCCTCCACTTT. Combining the CDR3 with reference TRBV18 and TRBJ1-6 gives the whole variable domain NAGVMQNPRHLVRRRGQEARLRCSPMKGHSHVYWYRQLPEEGLKFMVYLQKENIIDESGMPKERFSAEFPKEGPSILRIQQVVRGDSAAYFCASSPGQGILNSPLHFGNGTRLTVT.